These T cell receptor beta chains were read from a single sample in a study of cytomegalovirus exposure and HLA in healthy donors. The protocol was immunoSEQ multiplex PCR, while the TCRdb copy is restricted to in-frame clones and leaves out a portion. The sample has more than 90,000 clones, about 81% seen once. Sequencing input: PBMCs. Every receptor here comes from a middle-aged woman in good health and CMV-seronegative. CDR3s include the opening cysteine and the closing phenylalanine or tryptophan. D genes are given only for firm matches. Part of the rows lack a size; the others show once, few, many or a class for expanded clones.

CDR3 protein	CDR3 DNA	J gene	V gene	clone size	D gene
CASSPRSQGTGELFF	TGTGCCAGCAGCCCTCGGTCCCAGGGGACCGGGGAGCTGTTTTTT	TRBJ2-2	TRBV7-7	.	.
CASSLLPQGGYQPQHF	TGCGCCAGCAGCTTGTTACCTCAAGGCGGATATCAGCCCCAGCATTTT	TRBJ1-5	TRBV5-1	few	.
CASSSLGGSADTQYF	TGTGCCAGTTCCTCCTTGGGAGGGAGCGCAGATACGCAGTATTTT	TRBJ2-3	TRBV6-4	.	TRBD2
CASTLTPGYNEQFF	TGCGCCAGCACCCTTACACCAGGCTACAATGAGCAGTTCTTC	TRBJ2-1	TRBV5-1	.	.
CSVEWAGGHSSSYEQYF	TGCAGCGTTGAGTGGGCAGGGGGCCACTCTAGCTCCTACGAGCAGTACTTC	TRBJ2-7	TRBV29-1	.	TRBD1
CASSLQQGVLWPQHF	TGTGCCAGCAGCTTACAACAGGGAGTATTATGGCCCCAGCATTTT	TRBJ1-5	TRBV7-2	.	.
CASSFSPDSYGYTF	TGTGCCAGCAGTTTTTCTCCAGATTCCTATGGCTACACCTTC	TRBJ1-2	TRBV27	.	.
CASSFEQGIYEQYF	TGTGCCAGCAGCTTCGAACAGGGGATCTACGAGCAGTACTTC	TRBJ2-7	TRBV7-2	.	TRBD1
CSVEGGAPPYEQYF	TGCAGCGTTGAGGGGGGGGCGCCTCCCTACGAGCAGTACTTC	TRBJ2-7	TRBV29-1	.	.
CASSPVTGLLHEQYF	TGCGCCAGCAGCCCGGTGACAGGGTTGCTCCACGAGCAGTACTTC	TRBJ2-7	TRBV5-1	.	TRBD1
CASSLGLAAQETQYF	TGCGCCAGCAGCTTGGGACTAGCGGCCCAAGAGACCCAGTACTTC	TRBJ2-5	TRBV5-1	.	TRBD2
CASSFTQGAGELFF	TGTGCCAGCAGTTTTACGCAGGGGGCCGGGGAGCTGTTTTTT	TRBJ2-2	TRBV27	.	TRBD1
CASSPGQGTYEQYF	TGTGCCAGCTCACCTGGACAGGGCACCTACGAGCAGTACTTC	TRBJ2-7	TRBV18	.	TRBD1
CASSFQGPKPPEQYF	TGTGCCAGCAGCTTCCAGGGTCCCAAACCCCCCGAGCAGTACTTC	TRBJ2-7	TRBV7-8	.	.
CSVDLGTSGRETQYF	TGCAGCGTTGACCTTGGGACTAGCGGCAGAGAGACCCAGTACTTC	TRBJ2-5	TRBV29-1	.	TRBD2
CASSFSAGKSYNQPQHF	TGTGCCAGCAGCTTTTCCGCAGGGAAAAGCTACAATCAGCCCCAGCATTTT	TRBJ1-5	TRBV5-5	.	.
CASSQDALRGTLWTEAFF	TGCGCCAGCAGCCAAGATGCTCTGCGGGGGACCTTATGGACTGAAGCTTTCTTT	TRBJ1-1	TRBV4-3	few	.
CASSPTVTGREVYEQYF	TGTGCCAGCAGTCCCACCGTTACCGGCAGGGAGGTATACGAGCAGTACTTC	TRBJ2-7	TRBV5-4	.	.
CASRTRRDRVEQYF	TGTGCCAGTAGAACGAGGCGGGACAGGGTAGAGCAGTACTTC	TRBJ2-7	TRBV19	.	TRBD1